A selection of T cell receptor beta chains follows, all from one sample in a study of blood T cell repertoires in COVID-19. This table comes from immunoSEQ multiplex PCR, and its TCRdb copy is limited to in-frame clones, with some not included. The sample shows around 320,000 clones, 75% to 90% of them seen only once. The sequenced sample consisted of peripheral blood. The source is a man aged 18 to 35 with active or convalescent COVID-19. CDR3s include the opening cysteine and the closing phenylalanine or tryptophan. A D gene is named only where the DNA matches it firmly. A row's size may be missing; if present it is once, few, many or a size class.

d_gene: NA; v_gene: TRBV7-2; abundance: NA; j_gene: TRBJ2-7; CDR3aa: CASSSGGILNEQYF; CDR3nt: TGTGCCAGCAGCTCTGGGGGGATTCTCAACGAGCAGTACTTC
d_gene: TRBD2; v_gene: TRBV5-5; abundance: NA; j_gene: TRBJ2-7; CDR3aa: CASSLLAGGFSHEQYF; CDR3nt: TGTGCCAGCAGTTTACTAGCGGGAGGATTTAGCCACGAGCAGTACTTC
d_gene: NA; v_gene: TRBV28; abundance: once; j_gene: TRBJ1-5; CDR3aa: CASSLANSNQPQHF; CDR3nt: TGTGCCAGCAGTTTAGCTAATAGCAATCAGCCCCAGCATTTT
d_gene: NA; v_gene: TRBV28; abundance: NA; j_gene: TRBJ1-6; CDR3aa: CASTPPEYNSPLHF; CDR3nt: TGTGCCAGCACCCCCCCTGAGTATAATTCACCCCTCCACTTT
d_gene: TRBD2; v_gene: TRBV10-3; abundance: NA; j_gene: TRBJ2-7; CDR3aa: CAISESIAGLYEQYF; CDR3nt: TGTGCCATCAGTGAGTCGATAGCGGGATTGTACGAGCAGTACTTC
d_gene: TRBD2; v_gene: TRBV7-9; abundance: NA; j_gene: TRBJ2-5; CDR3aa: CASSPRGGGLEETQYF; CDR3nt: TGTGCCAGCAGCCCCAGGGGCGGGGGGCTAGAAGAGACCCAGTACTTC
d_gene: TRBD2; v_gene: TRBV7-2; abundance: NA; j_gene: TRBJ2-7; CDR3aa: CASSLGPSGAYEQYF; CDR3nt: TGTGCCAGCAGCTTAGGGCCTAGCGGGGCCTACGAGCAGTACTTC
d_gene: NA; v_gene: TRBV11-1; abundance: NA; j_gene: TRBJ2-1; CDR3aa: CASSLDIHHNEQFF; CDR3nt: TGTGCCAGCAGCTTGGACATTCATCACAATGAGCAGTTCTTC
d_gene: NA; v_gene: TRBV6-5; abundance: NA; j_gene: TRBJ2-7; CDR3aa: CASSRRDEQYF; CDR3nt: TGTGCCAGCAGCCGAAGAGACGAGCAGTACTTC
d_gene: NA; v_gene: TRBV5-1; abundance: NA; j_gene: TRBJ2-7; CDR3aa: CASSLGQGGEQYF; CDR3nt: TGCGCCAGCAGCTTGGGGCAGGGTGGCGAGCAGTACTTC
d_gene: TRBD1; v_gene: TRBV6-5; abundance: NA; j_gene: TRBJ1-2; CDR3aa: CASSYPGGNGYTF; CDR3nt: TGTGCCAGCAGTTATCCAGGGGGGAATGGCTACACCTTC
d_gene: TRBD1; v_gene: TRBV5-6; abundance: NA; j_gene: TRBJ1-6; CDR3aa: CASSQGQGEPLHF; CDR3nt: TGTGCCAGCAGCCAGGGACAGGGAGAACCCCTCCACTTT
d_gene: TRBD2; v_gene: TRBV5-6; abundance: NA; j_gene: TRBJ2-7; CDR3aa: CASSSSRAAGFYEQYF; CDR3nt: TGTGCCAGCAGCTCCAGCAGGGCAGCGGGGTTCTACGAGCAGTACTTC
d_gene: NA; v_gene: TRBV24-1; abundance: NA; j_gene: TRBJ2-2; CDR3aa: CATSAPDSTGELFF; CDR3nt: TGTGCCACCAGTGCTCCCGACTCAACCGGGGAGCTGTTTTTT
d_gene: TRBD2; v_gene: TRBV7-9; abundance: NA; j_gene: TRBJ2-3; CDR3aa: CASSPLRLAGGNTDTQYF; CDR3nt: TGTGCCAGCAGCCCCCTTCGACTAGCGGGGGGAAACACAGATACGCAGTATTTT
d_gene: TRBD1; v_gene: TRBV12-3/TRBV12-4; abundance: NA; j_gene: TRBJ2-1; CDR3aa: CASRPGQGEQFF; CDR3nt: TGTGCCAGCAGGCCAGGACAGGGAGAGCAGTTCTTC
d_gene: TRBD2; v_gene: TRBV7-9; abundance: NA; j_gene: TRBJ2-7; CDR3aa: CASSFVAGTGSYEQYF; CDR3nt: TGTGCCAGCAGCTTCGTAGCGGGGACTGGATCCTACGAGCAGTACTTC
d_gene: TRBD2; v_gene: TRBV7-2; abundance: NA; j_gene: TRBJ2-3; CDR3aa: CASSLESWTSLTDTQYF; CDR3nt: TGTGCCAGCAGCTTAGAGTCCTGGACTAGTCTCACAGATACGCAGTATTTT
d_gene: TRBD2; v_gene: TRBV6-5; abundance: once; j_gene: TRBJ2-2; CDR3aa: CASSRTSGSTGELFF; CDR3nt: TGTGCCAGCAGTCGGACTAGCGGGAGCACCGGGGAGCTGTTTTTT
d_gene: NA; v_gene: TRBV27; abundance: NA; j_gene: TRBJ1-1; CDR3aa: CASSPLYDTNSEAFF; CDR3nt: TGTGCCAGCAGTCCCTTGTACGACACCAACAGTGAAGCTTTCTTT
d_gene: TRBD2; v_gene: TRBV2; abundance: NA; j_gene: TRBJ2-1; CDR3aa: CASRRLAGANEQFF; CDR3nt: TGTGCCAGTAGACGACTAGCGGGAGCCAATGAGCAGTTCTTC
d_gene: TRBD1; v_gene: TRBV5-5; abundance: few; j_gene: TRBJ1-5; CDR3aa: CASSWGQGGQPQHF; CDR3nt: TGTGCCAGCAGCTGGGGGCAGGGGGGTCAGCCCCAGCATTTT
d_gene: NA; v_gene: TRBV6-6; abundance: NA; j_gene: TRBJ2-7; CDR3aa: CASSARRESSYEQYF; CDR3nt: TGTGCCAGCAGTGCCCGTCGAGAGAGCTCCTACGAGCAGTACTTC
d_gene: TRBD2; v_gene: TRBV4-1; abundance: once; j_gene: TRBJ2-1; CDR3aa: CASSPSGPSLYNEQFF; CDR3nt: TGCGCCAGCAGCCCTAGCGGGCCCTCTCTGTACAATGAGCAGTTCTTC
d_gene: TRBD1; v_gene: TRBV28; abundance: once; j_gene: TRBJ2-6; CDR3aa: CASRPGGLSSGANVLTF; CDR3nt: TGTGCCAGCAGACCAGGGGGCCTGAGCTCTGGGGCCAACGTCCTGACTTTC
d_gene: TRBD2; v_gene: TRBV25-1; abundance: NA; j_gene: TRBJ2-1; CDR3aa: CASSDPTSVNYNEQFF; CDR3nt: TGTGCCAGCAGTGATCCGACTAGCGTTAACTACAATGAGCAGTTCTTC
d_gene: NA; v_gene: TRBV13; abundance: NA; j_gene: TRBJ1-1; CDR3aa: CASSPPLRGNTEAFF; CDR3nt: TGTGCCAGCAGCCCACCACTCAGAGGGAACACTGAAGCTTTCTTT
d_gene: NA; v_gene: TRBV7-2; abundance: NA; j_gene: TRBJ1-6; CDR3aa: CASSLQGWNSPLHF; CDR3nt: TGTGCCAGCAGCTTACAGGGTTGGAATTCACCCCTCCACTTT
d_gene: TRBD2; v_gene: TRBV27; abundance: NA; j_gene: TRBJ2-1; CDR3aa: CASSLSGLGRSRSYNEQFF; CDR3nt: TGTGCCAGCAGTTTATCCGGACTAGGACGAAGTCGGTCCTACAATGAGCAGTTCTTC
d_gene: TRBD1; v_gene: TRBV9; abundance: NA; j_gene: TRBJ2-7; CDR3aa: CASSLGQGAFEQYF; CDR3nt: TGTGCCAGCAGCTTAGGACAGGGGGCGTTCGAGCAGTACTTC
d_gene: NA; v_gene: TRBV7-9; abundance: NA; j_gene: TRBJ2-1; CDR3aa: CASSSLGGSYNEQFF; CDR3nt: TGTGCCAGCAGCTCCCTAGGGGGCTCCTACAATGAGCAGTTCTTC
d_gene: NA; v_gene: TRBV4-3; abundance: NA; j_gene: TRBJ2-1; CDR3aa: CASSQMSQGGNEQFF; CDR3nt: TGCGCCAGCAGCCAAATGAGTCAGGGGGGCAATGAGCAGTTCTTC
d_gene: NA; v_gene: TRBV10-2; abundance: NA; j_gene: TRBJ1-3; CDR3aa: CASSSQRGNTIYF; CDR3nt: TGCGCCAGCAGCAGTCAGCGAGGAAACACCATATATTTT
d_gene: NA; v_gene: TRBV6-2/TRBV6-3; abundance: NA; j_gene: TRBJ1-5; CDR3aa: CASSNRQAYQPQHF; CDR3nt: TGTGCCAGCAGCAATAGACAGGCCTATCAGCCCCAGCATTTT
d_gene: NA; v_gene: TRBV5-1; abundance: NA; j_gene: TRBJ2-5; CDR3aa: CASSLAQQGGETQYF; CDR3nt: TGCGCCAGCAGCTTGGCCCAGCAGGGGGGAGAGACCCAGTACTTC
d_gene: NA; v_gene: TRBV5-4; abundance: NA; j_gene: TRBJ1-3; CDR3aa: CASSPQAGNTIYF; CDR3nt: TGTGCCAGCAGCCCGCAGGCTGGAAACACCATATATTTT
d_gene: NA; v_gene: TRBV11-2; abundance: NA; j_gene: TRBJ2-5; CDR3aa: CASSLVSTVGETQYF; CDR3nt: TGTGCCAGCAGCTTAGTCTCGACAGTCGGAGAGACCCAGTACTTC
d_gene: NA; v_gene: TRBV4-1; abundance: NA; j_gene: TRBJ2-5; CDR3aa: CASSRFRGQETQYF; CDR3nt: TGCGCCAGCAGCCGCTTCCGGGGCCAAGAGACCCAGTACTTC
d_gene: NA; v_gene: TRBV2; abundance: NA; j_gene: TRBJ2-3; CDR3aa: CAAHGGTDTQYF; CDR3nt: TGTGCCGCCCACGGGGGCACAGATACGCAGTATTTT
d_gene: TRBD1; v_gene: TRBV6-2/TRBV6-3; abundance: NA; j_gene: TRBJ2-7; CDR3aa: CASSYGGFRDRGGEQYF; CDR3nt: TGTGCCAGCAGTTACGGAGGTTTCCGGGACAGGGGAGGCGAGCAGTACTTC
d_gene: TRBD2; v_gene: TRBV12-5; abundance: NA; j_gene: TRBJ2-2; CDR3aa: CARLGWTSGRSGQGTGELFF; CDR3nt: TGTGCTAGATTGGGGTGGACTAGCGGGAGGAGTGGGCAGGGCACCGGGGAGCTGTTTTTT
d_gene: TRBD1; v_gene: TRBV7-2; abundance: NA; j_gene: TRBJ2-7; CDR3aa: CASSPAGQGNGEQYF; CDR3nt: TGTGCCAGCAGCCCAGCCGGACAGGGCAACGGCGAGCAGTACTTC
d_gene: NA; v_gene: TRBV7-9; abundance: NA; j_gene: TRBJ1-2; CDR3aa: CASSLEAGYGYTF; CDR3nt: TGTGCCAGCAGCTTAGAGGCAGGGTATGGCTACACCTTC
d_gene: TRBD2; v_gene: TRBV19; abundance: NA; j_gene: TRBJ2-7; CDR3aa: CASSMVSGSEQYF; CDR3nt: TGTGCCAGTAGTATGGTTAGCGGGAGCGAGCAGTACTTC
d_gene: TRBD2; v_gene: TRBV7-9; abundance: NA; j_gene: TRBJ2-3; CDR3aa: CASSLGGSSGRDTQYF; CDR3nt: TGTGCCAGCAGCTTAGGCGGCTCTAGCGGGAGAGATACGCAGTATTTT
d_gene: TRBD1; v_gene: TRBV7-9; abundance: NA; j_gene: TRBJ1-1; CDR3aa: CASSLHTGEAEAFF; CDR3nt: TGTGCCAGCAGCTTACACACAGGGGAGGCTGAAGCTTTCTTT
d_gene: TRBD1; v_gene: TRBV28; abundance: once; j_gene: TRBJ2-6; CDR3aa: CASRSSTGPTLRANVLTF; CDR3nt: TGTGCCAGCAGATCTTCGACAGGGCCCACCCTACGGGCCAACGTCCTGACTTTC
d_gene: TRBD1; v_gene: TRBV19; abundance: few; j_gene: TRBJ1-2; CDR3aa: CASNPDRAYGYTF; CDR3nt: TGTGCCAGTAACCCGGACAGGGCATATGGCTACACCTTC
d_gene: NA; v_gene: TRBV5-4; abundance: NA; j_gene: TRBJ2-7; CDR3aa: CASSLSVSSYEQYF; CDR3nt: TGTGCCAGCAGCTTATCGGTTAGCTCCTACGAGCAGTACTTC
d_gene: TRBD2; v_gene: TRBV27; abundance: NA; j_gene: TRBJ2-1; CDR3aa: CASSTLAGDSNEQFF; CDR3nt: TGTGCCAGCAGTACCCTAGCGGGAGATTCCAATGAGCAGTTCTTC
d_gene: NA; v_gene: TRBV24-1; abundance: NA; j_gene: TRBJ2-3; CDR3aa: CATSDAGKGTDTQYF; CDR3nt: TGTGCCACCAGTGACGCGGGTAAGGGCACAGATACGCAGTATTTT
d_gene: TRBD2; v_gene: TRBV7-2; abundance: NA; j_gene: TRBJ2-2; CDR3aa: CASRILAANTGELFF; CDR3nt: TGTGCCAGCAGGATACTAGCGGCGAACACCGGGGAGCTGTTTTTT
d_gene: NA; v_gene: TRBV7-8; abundance: NA; j_gene: TRBJ2-1; CDR3aa: CASSLRSDEQFF; CDR3nt: TGTGCCAGCAGCCTAAGATCGGATGAGCAGTTCTTC
d_gene: TRBD2; v_gene: TRBV20-1; abundance: NA; j_gene: TRBJ2-7; CDR3aa: CSASMTSGSREQYF; CDR3nt: TGCAGTGCTAGTATGACTAGCGGGTCGCGCGAGCAGTACTTC
d_gene: NA; v_gene: TRBV7-2; abundance: NA; j_gene: TRBJ1-2; CDR3aa: CASGQRRGGYTF; CDR3nt: TGTGCCAGTGGACAGCGAAGGGGTGGCTACACCTTC
d_gene: TRBD1; v_gene: TRBV18; abundance: NA; j_gene: TRBJ2-3; CDR3aa: CASSSAGDRDVTRGADTQYF; CDR3nt: TGTGCCAGCTCGTCAGCCGGGGACAGGGATGTAACGAGAGGTGCAGATACGCAGTATTTT
d_gene: TRBD2; v_gene: TRBV18; abundance: NA; j_gene: TRBJ2-7; CDR3aa: CASSPSGTSGYEQYF; CDR3nt: TGTGCCAGCTCACCATCCGGGACTAGCGGCTACGAGCAGTACTTC
d_gene: NA; v_gene: TRBV9; abundance: NA; j_gene: TRBJ2-5; CDR3aa: CASSVDVGPQETQYF; CDR3nt: TGTGCCAGCAGCGTAGATGTGGGCCCCCAAGAGACCCAGTACTTC
d_gene: NA; v_gene: TRBV27; abundance: NA; j_gene: TRBJ2-7; CDR3aa: CASSAQGIGYEQYF; CDR3nt: TGTGCCAGCAGTGCCCAGGGCATTGGTTACGAGCAGTACTTC
d_gene: TRBD2; v_gene: TRBV25-1; abundance: NA; j_gene: TRBJ2-3; CDR3aa: CASSEWVAGSTDTQYF; CDR3nt: TGTGCCAGCAGTGAATGGGTAGCGGGAAGCACAGATACGCAGTATTTT